These T cell receptor beta chains were read from a single sample in a study of Ad26.COV2.S vaccination and SARS-CoV-2 variants. TCRdb keeps only in-frame clones here, not all; method: immunoSEQ multiplex PCR. The data show about 680,000 clones, around 92% seen once. Sequenced material: peripheral blood, taken in a trial of Ad26.COV2.S vaccine versus placebo. All receptors derive from a person between 18 and 65 years old who received the Ad26.COV2.S COVID-19 vaccine or a placebo. Both conserved end residues are part of each CDR3.

>TRBJ2-7|TRBV19
CASSILINYEQYF
>TRBJ2-1|TRBV19
CASSIGATYSYNEQFF
>TRBJ1-1|TRBV11-2
CASSLDSAAWNTEAFF
>TRBJ2-7|TRBV5-1
CASSLLTAYEQYF
>TRBJ1-4|TRBV3-1/TRBV3-2
CASSSDVSNEKLFF
>TRBJ2-7|TRBV12-3/TRBV12-4
CASSLGQGLEQYF
>TRBJ1-1|TRBV5-1
CASTLGAGNTEAFF
>TRBJ1-5|TRBV30
CAWSVPRELRAQHF
>TRBJ1-2|TRBV4-2
CASSPPRTPNYGYTF
>TRBJ1-2|TRBV3-1/TRBV3-2
CASSQGDGTGLYGYTF
>TRBJ2-7|TRBV10-1
CASSDGSSSYEQYF
>TRBJ2-5|TRBV4-3
CASSQGGDETQYF
>TRBJ2-3|TRBV6-1
CASSRTGPTDTQYF
>TRBJ2-5|TRBV11-2
CASSSGTSGFQETQYF
>TRBJ2-1|TRBV29-1
CSVEPGGEQFF
>TRBJ1-2|TRBV19
CASSMGWTDFGYTF
>TRBJ1-2|TRBV30
CAWSVSQVLANYGYTF
>TRBJ1-6|TRBV27
CASRGDRGNSPLHF
>TRBJ2-7|TRBV3-1/TRBV3-2
CASSQEVGAKQYF
>TRBJ2-2|TRBV19
CASSPGTVNTGELFF
>TRBJ1-4|TRBV30
CAWSIGASLENEKLFF
>TRBJ2-5|TRBV24-1
CATSAGVLQETQYF
>TRBJ2-1|TRBV3-1/TRBV3-2
CASSRLRLAGGPFHNEQFF
>TRBJ2-1|TRBV15
CATSRGGTGGSEQFF
>TRBJ1-2|TRBV9
CASSPSTGPYGYTF
>TRBJ2-1|TRBV29-1
CSVDRALSNEQFF
>TRBJ2-5|TRBV7-9
CASSYRGPQETQYF
>TRBJ2-5|TRBV10-3
CAIASGTRINEETQYF